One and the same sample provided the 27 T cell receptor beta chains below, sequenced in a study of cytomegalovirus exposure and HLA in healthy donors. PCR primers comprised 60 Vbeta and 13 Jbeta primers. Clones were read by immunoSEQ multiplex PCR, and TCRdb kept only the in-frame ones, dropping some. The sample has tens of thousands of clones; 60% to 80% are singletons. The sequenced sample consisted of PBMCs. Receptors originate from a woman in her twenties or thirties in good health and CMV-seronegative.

This CDR3 is CASSRAGSNTGELFF. The CDR3 region has the DNA TGTGCCAGCAGCCGAGCGGGGTCGAACACCGGGGAGCTGTTTTTT. The chain couples TRBV11-2 to TRBJ2-2, with 7 nucleotides matching TRBD2. The trim removed 5 bases at V and 0 bases at J, leaving 3 bases unmatched. The CDR3 sequence is 15 residues long. The V gene's germline CDR1 is SGHAT and CDR2 FQNNGV.

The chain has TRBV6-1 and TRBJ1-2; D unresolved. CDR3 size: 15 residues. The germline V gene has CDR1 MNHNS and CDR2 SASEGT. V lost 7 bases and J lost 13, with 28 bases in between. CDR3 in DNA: TGTGCCAGCACCACACCCAGTCGCCCGGGAGCCGTTTTCACCTTC. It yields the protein CASTTPSRPGAVFTF.

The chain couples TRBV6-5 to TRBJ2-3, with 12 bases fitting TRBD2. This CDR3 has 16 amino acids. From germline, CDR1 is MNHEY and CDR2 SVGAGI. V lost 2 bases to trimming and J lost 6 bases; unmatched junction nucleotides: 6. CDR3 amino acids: CASSYVLAGGMDTQYF. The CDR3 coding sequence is TGTGCCAGCAGTTACGTACTAGCGGGGGGAATGGATACGCAGTATTTT.

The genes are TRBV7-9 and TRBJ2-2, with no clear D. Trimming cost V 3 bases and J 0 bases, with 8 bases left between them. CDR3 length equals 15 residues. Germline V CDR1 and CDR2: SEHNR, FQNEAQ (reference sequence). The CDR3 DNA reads TGTGCCAGCAGCTTGGGCCTAACGAACACCGGGGAGCTGTTTTTT. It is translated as CASSLGLTNTGELFF.

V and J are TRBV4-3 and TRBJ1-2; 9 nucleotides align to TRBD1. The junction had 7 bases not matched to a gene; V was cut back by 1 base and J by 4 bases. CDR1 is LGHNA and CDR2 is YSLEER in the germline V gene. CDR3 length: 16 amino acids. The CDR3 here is CASSQVPGQGTYGYTF. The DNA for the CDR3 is TGCGCCAGCAGCCAAGTACCGGGACAGGGAACCTATGGCTACACCTTC.

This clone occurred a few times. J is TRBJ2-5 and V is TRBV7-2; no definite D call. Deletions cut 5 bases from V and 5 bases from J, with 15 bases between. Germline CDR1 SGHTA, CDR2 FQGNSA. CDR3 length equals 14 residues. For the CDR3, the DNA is TGTGCCAGCAGCAGAAAGGCCCTCGGGGAGACCCAGTACTTC. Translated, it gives CASSRKALGETQYF.

The DNA for the CDR3 is TGCGCCAGCCGACCCCCGGGACTAGGTCAAGAGACCCAGTACTTC. It codes for CASRPPGLGQETQYF. The chain uses TRBV5-1 and TRBJ2-5, with TRBD2 identical over 8 bases. V trimming: 7 bases; J trimming: 2 bases; junction bases outside the gene matches: 10. The CDR3 has 15 amino acids. CDR1 and CDR2 from the germline V gene are SGHRS and YFSETQ.

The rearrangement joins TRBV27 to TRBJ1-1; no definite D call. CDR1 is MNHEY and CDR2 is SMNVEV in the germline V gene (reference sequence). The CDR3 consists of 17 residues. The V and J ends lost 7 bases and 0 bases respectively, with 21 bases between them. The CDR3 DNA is TGTGCCAGCAATCCTTCCCCGAATCTGGAGATGAACACTGAAGCTTTCTTT. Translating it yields CASNPSPNLEMNTEAFF.

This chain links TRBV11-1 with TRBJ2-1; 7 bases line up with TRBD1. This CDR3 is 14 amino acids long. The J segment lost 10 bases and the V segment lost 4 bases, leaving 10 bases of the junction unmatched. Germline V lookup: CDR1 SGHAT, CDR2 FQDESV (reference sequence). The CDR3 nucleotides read TGTGCCAGCAGCTGGGGGACAGCTGTTTGGGAGCAGTTCTTC. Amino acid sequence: CASSWGTAVWEQFF.

This CDR3 is CASSSDGGNQPQHF. The CDR3 nucleotides read TGCGCCAGCAGCTCCGACGGGGGCAATCAGCCCCAGCATTTT. J is TRBJ1-5 and V is TRBV5-1; D is undetermined. CDR3 length: 14 amino acids. Germline V lookup: CDR1 SGHRS, CDR2 YFSETQ. Trimming left V 3 bases short and J 2 bases short, with 9 bases between.

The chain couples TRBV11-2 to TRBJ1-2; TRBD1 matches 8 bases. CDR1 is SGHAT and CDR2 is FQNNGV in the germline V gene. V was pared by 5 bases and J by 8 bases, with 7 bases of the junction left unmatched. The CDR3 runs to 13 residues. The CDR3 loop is CASSPRTGRGYTF. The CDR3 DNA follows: TGTGCCAGCAGCCCCCGGACAGGGAGAGGCTACACCTTC.

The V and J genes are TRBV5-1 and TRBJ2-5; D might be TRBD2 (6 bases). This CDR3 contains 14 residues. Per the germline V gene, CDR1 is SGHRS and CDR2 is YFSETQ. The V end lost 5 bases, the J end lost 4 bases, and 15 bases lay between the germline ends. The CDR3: CASRPHGGGETQYF. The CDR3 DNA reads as TGCGCCAGCAGACCCCACGGGGGTGGAGAGACCCAGTACTTC.

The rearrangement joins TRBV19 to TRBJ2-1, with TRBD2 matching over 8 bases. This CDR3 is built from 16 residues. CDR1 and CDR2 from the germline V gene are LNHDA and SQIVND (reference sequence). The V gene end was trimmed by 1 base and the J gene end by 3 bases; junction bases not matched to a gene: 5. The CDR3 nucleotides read TGTGCCAGTAGTATAGGGGGTAGCGGGAACTACAATGAGCAGTTCTTC. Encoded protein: CASSIGGSGNYNEQFF. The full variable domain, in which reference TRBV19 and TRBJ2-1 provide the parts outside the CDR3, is DGGITQSPKYLFRKEGQNVTLSCEQNLNHDAMYWYRQDPGQGLRLIYYSQIVNDFQKGDIAEGYSVSREKKESFPLTVTSAQKNPTAFYLCASSIGGSGNYNEQFFGPGTRLTVL.

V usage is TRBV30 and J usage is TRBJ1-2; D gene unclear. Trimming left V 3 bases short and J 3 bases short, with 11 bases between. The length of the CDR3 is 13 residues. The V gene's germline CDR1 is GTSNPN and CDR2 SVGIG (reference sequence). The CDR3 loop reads CAWRRERDYGYTF. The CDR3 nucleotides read TGTGCCTGGAGGCGGGAAAGAGACTATGGCTACACCTTC.

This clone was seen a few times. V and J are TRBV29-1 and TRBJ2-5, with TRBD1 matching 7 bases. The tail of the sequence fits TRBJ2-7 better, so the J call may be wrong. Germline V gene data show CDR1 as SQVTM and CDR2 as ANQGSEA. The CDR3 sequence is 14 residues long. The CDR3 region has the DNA TGCAGCGTTCACAGGGGCCCAAGCTCCTACGAGCAGTACTTC. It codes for CSVHRGPSSYEQYF.

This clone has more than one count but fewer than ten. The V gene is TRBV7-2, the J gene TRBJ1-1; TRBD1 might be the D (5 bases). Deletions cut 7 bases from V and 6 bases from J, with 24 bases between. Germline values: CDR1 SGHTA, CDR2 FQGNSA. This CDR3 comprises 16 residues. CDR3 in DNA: TGTGCCAGCACTCTCCGGGGGGGGAGAGAATATGCTGAAGCTTTCTTT. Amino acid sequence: CASTLRGGREYAEAFF.

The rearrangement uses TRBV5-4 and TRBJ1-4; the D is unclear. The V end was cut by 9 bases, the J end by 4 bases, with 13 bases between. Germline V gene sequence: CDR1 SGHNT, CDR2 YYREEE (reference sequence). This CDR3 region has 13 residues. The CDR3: CATTAGLNEKLFF. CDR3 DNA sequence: TGTGCCACAACGGCGGGCCTTAATGAAAAACTGTTTTTT.

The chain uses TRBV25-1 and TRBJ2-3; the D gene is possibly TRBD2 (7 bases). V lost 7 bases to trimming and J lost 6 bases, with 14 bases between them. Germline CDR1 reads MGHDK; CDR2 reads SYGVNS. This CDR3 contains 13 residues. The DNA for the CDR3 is TGTGCCAGCACCGAGGGGGGGCTTGATACGCAGTATTTT. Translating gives CASTEGGLDTQYF.

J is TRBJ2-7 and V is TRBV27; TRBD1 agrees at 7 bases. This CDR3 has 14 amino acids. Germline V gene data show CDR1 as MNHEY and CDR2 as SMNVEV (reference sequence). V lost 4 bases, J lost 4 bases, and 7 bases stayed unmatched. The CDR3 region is CASSSRQGEYEQYF. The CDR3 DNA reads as TGTGCCAGCAGTTCTCGACAGGGTGAATACGAGCAGTACTTC.

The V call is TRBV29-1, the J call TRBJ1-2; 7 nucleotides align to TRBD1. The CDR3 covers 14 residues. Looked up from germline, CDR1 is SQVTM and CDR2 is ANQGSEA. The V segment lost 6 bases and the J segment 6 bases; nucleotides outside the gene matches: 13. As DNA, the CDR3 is TGCAGCGTACCCATATCAGGGGGTTCTGATGGCTACACCTTC. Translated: CSVPISGGSDGYTF.

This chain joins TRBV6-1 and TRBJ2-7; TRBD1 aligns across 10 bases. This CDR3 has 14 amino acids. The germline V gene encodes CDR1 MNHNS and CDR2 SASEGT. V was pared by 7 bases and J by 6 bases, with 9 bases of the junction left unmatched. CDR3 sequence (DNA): TGTGCCAGCACCGGGGACAGGGGATGGAGCGAGCAGTACTTC. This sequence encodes CASTGDRGWSEQYF.

CDR3: CASSYRGISYEQYF. In nucleotides, the CDR3 is TGTGCCAGCAGCTACAGGGGGATCTCCTACGAGCAGTACTTC. The chain combines TRBV7-9 with TRBJ2-7, with 8 bases identical to TRBD1. Germline CDR1 is SEHNR and CDR2 is FQNEAQ (reference sequence). Trimming removed 4 bases from V and 0 bases from J; junction bases left unmatched: 2. The CDR3 sequence is 14 residues long.

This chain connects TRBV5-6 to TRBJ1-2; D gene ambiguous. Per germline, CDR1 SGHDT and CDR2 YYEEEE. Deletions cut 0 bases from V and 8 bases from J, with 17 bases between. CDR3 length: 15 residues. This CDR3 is CASSLDGRGARGYTF. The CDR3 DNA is TGTGCCAGCAGCTTGGATGGGAGAGGTGCGCGGGGCTACACCTTC. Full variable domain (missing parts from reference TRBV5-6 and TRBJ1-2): DAGVTQSPTHLIKTRGQQVTLRCSPKSGHDTVSWYQQALGQGPQFIFQYYEEEERQRGNFPDRFSGHQFPNYSSELNVNALLLGDSALYLCASSLDGRGARGYTFGSGTRLTVV.

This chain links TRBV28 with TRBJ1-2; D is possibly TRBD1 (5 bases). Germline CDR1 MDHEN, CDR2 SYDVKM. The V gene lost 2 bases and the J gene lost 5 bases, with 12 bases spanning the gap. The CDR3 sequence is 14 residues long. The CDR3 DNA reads TGTGCCAGCAGTTTAGGGGACTCCCGATATGGCTACACCTTC. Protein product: CASSLGDSRYGYTF.

CDR3 nucleotides: TGTGCCAGCTTCCCAGGGGGGAATGGCTACACCTTC. Translating gives CASFPGGNGYTF. The V and J genes are TRBV11-2 and TRBJ1-2; 7 nucleotides agree with TRBD1. CDR3 length: 12 residues. CDR1 and CDR2 from the germline V gene are SGHAT and FQNNGV. Unmatched junction bases numbered 6, after V lost 8 bases and J lost 6 bases.

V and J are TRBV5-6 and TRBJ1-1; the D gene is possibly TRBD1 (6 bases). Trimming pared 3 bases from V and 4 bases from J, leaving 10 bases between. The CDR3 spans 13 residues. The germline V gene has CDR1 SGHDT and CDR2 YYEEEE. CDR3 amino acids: CASSWIRGTEAFF. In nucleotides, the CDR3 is TGTGCCAGCAGCTGGATCAGGGGCACTGAAGCTTTCTTT.

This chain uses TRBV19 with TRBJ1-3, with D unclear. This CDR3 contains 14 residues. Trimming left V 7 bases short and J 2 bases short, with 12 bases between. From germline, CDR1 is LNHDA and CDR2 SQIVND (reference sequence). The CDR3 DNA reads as TGTGCCAGTAAACCCCCGGGGACTGGAAACACCATATATTTT. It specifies CASKPPGTGNTIYF.